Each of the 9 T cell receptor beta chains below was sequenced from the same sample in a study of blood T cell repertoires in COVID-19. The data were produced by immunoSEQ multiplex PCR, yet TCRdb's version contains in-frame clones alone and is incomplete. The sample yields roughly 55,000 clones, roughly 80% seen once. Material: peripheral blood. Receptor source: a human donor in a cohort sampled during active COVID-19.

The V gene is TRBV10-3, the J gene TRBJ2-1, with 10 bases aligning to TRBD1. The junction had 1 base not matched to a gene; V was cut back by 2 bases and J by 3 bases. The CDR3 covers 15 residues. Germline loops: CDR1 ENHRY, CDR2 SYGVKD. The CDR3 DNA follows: TGTGCCATCAGTGAGGGACAGGGGGACTACAATGAGCAGTTCTTC. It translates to CAISEGQGDYNEQFF.

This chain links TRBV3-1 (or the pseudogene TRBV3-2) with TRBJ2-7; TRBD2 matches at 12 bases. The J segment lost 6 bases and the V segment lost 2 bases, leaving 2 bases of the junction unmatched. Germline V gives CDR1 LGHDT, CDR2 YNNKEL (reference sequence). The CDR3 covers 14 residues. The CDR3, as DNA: TGTGCCAGCAGCCAATCTAGCGGGAGGGCCGAGCAGTACTTC. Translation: CASSQSSGRAEQYF.

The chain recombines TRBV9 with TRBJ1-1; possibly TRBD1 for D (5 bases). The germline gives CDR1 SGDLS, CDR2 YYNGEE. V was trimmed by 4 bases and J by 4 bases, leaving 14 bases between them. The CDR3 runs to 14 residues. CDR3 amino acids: CASSPVGGSTEAFF. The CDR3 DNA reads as TGTGCCAGCAGCCCCGTGGGGGGGAGCACTGAAGCTTTCTTT.

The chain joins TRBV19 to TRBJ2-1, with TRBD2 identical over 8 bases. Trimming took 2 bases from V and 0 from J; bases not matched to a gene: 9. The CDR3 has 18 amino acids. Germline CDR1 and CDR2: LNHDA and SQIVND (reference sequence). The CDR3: CASSIRAGASGSYNEQFF. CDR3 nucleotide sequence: TGTGCCAGTAGTATAAGAGCGGGAGCTTCCGGCTCCTACAATGAGCAGTTCTTC.

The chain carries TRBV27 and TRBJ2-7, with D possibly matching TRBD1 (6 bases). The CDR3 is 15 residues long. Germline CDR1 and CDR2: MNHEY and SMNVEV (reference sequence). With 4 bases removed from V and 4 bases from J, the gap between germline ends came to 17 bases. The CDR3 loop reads CASSSTTGFPYEQYF. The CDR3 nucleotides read TGTGCCAGCAGTTCGACAACAGGGTTTCCGTACGAGCAGTACTTC.

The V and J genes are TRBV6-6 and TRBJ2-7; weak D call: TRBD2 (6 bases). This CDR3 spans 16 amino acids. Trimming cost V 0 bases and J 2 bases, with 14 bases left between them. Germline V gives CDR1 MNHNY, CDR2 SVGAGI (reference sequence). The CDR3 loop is CASSYSRPGEAYEQYF. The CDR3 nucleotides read TGTGCCAGCAGTTACTCAAGGCCGGGAGAGGCCTACGAGCAGTACTTC.

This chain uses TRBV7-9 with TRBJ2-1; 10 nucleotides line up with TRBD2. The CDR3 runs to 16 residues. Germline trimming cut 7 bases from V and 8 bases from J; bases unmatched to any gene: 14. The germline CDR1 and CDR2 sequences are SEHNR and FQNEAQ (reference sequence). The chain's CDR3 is CASTKRTSGRAYEQFF. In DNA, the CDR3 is TGTGCCAGCACCAAGCGCACCAGCGGGAGGGCCTATGAGCAGTTCTTC.

The CDR3: CASSSNYRGGDNYGYTF. The CDR3 bases are TGTGCCAGCAGTTCGAACTACAGGGGAGGAGACAACTATGGCTACACCTTC. The V and J genes are TRBV6-2 or TRBV6-3 and TRBJ1-2; 7 bases are shared with TRBD1. From germline, CDR1 is MNHEY and CDR2 SVGEGT. V was clipped by 4 bases and J by 2 bases; unmatched bases: 13. This CDR3 has 17 residues.

DNA for the CDR3: TGTGCCAGCAGCCAGGGACTACAACTGGGGGGGGAGCTGTTTTTT. Translated, it gives CASSQGLQLGGELFF. The chain recombines TRBV9 with TRBJ2-2; 7 bases match TRBD2. CDR1 and CDR2 (germline): SGDLS, YYNGEE. V was pared by 4 bases and J by 8 bases, with 11 bases of the junction left unmatched. This CDR3 region has 15 residues.